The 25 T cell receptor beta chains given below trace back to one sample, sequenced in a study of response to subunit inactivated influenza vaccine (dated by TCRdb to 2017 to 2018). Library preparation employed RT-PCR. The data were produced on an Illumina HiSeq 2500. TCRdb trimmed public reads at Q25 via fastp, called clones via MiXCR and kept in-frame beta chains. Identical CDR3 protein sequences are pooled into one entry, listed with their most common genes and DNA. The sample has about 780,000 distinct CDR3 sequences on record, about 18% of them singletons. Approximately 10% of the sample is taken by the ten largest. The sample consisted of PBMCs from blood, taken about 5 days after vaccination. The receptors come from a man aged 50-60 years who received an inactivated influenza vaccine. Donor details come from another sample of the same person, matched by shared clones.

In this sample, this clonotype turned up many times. CDR3 sequence reads: CASSLRGGYTF. CDR3 DNA sequence: TGTGCCAGCAGCTTACGGGGCGGCTACACCTTC. This chain joins TRBV11-2 and TRBJ1-2; TRBD1 might be the D (5 bases). Trimming shortened V by 2 bases and J by 8 bases, and 6 bases separated the two germline ends. In germline, CDR1 is SGHAT, CDR2 FQNNGV. The CDR3 has 11 amino acids. Complete variable domain (other parts from reference TRBV11-2 and TRBJ1-2): EAGVAQSPRYKIIEKRQSVAFWCNPISGHATLYWYQQILGQGPKLLIQFQNNGVVDDSQLPKDRFSAERLKGVDSTLKIQPAKLEDSAVYLCASSLRGGYTFGSGTRLTVV.

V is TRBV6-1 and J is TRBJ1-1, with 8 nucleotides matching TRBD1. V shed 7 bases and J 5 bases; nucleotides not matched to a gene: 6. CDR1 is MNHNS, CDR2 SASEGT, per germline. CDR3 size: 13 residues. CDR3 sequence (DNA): TGTGCCAGCACCCCAACAGGGGGAACTGAAGCTTTCTTT. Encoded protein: CASTPTGGTEAFF.

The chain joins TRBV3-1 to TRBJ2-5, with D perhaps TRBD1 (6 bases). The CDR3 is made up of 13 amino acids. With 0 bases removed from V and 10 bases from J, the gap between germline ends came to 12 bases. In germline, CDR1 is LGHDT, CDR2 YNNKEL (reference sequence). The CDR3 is CASSQELGTFQYF. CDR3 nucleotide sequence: TGTGCCAGCAGCCAAGAACTGGGGACATTCCAGTACTTC.

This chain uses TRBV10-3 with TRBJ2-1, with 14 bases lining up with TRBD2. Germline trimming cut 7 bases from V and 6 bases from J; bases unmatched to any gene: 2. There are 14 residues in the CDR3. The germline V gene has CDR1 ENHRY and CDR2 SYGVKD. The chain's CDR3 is CAIMGLAGANEQFF. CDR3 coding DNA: TGTGCCATCATGGGACTAGCGGGAGCCAATGAGCAGTTCTTC.

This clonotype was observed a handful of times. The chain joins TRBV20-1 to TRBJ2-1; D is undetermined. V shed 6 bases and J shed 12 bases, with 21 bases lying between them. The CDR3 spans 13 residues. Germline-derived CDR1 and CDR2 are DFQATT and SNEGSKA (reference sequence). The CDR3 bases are TGCAGTGCACCCGAGACCCCAACCTCTGTGCAGTTCTTC. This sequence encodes CSAPETPTSVQFF.

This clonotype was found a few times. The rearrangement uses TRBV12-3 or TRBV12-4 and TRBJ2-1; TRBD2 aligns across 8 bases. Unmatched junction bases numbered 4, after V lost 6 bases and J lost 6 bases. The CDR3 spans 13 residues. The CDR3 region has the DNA TGTGCCAGCAGGGCGGGAGGTGCCAATGAGCAGTTCTTC. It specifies CASRAGGANEQFF.

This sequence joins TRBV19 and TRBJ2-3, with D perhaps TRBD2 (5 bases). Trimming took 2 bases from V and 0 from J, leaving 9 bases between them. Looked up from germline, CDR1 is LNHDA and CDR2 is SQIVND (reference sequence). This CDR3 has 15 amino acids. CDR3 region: CASSISGTSTDTQYF. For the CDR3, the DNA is TGTGCCAGTAGTATAAGCGGCACTAGCACAGATACGCAGTATTTT.

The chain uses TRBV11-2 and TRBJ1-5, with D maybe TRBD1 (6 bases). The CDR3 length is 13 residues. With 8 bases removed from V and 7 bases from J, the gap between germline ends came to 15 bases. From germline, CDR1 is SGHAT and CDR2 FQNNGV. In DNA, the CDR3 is TGTGCCAGCGGTTGGGGGGCCGGGCAGCCCCAGCATTTT. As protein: CASGWGAGQPQHF.

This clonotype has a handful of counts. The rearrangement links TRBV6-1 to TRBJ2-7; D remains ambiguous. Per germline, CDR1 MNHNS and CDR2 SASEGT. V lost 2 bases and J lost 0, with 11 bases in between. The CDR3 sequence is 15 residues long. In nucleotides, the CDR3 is TGTGCCAGCAGTGAACTTGGGCAGAGCTCCTACGAGCAGTACTTC. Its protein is CASSELGQSSYEQYF.

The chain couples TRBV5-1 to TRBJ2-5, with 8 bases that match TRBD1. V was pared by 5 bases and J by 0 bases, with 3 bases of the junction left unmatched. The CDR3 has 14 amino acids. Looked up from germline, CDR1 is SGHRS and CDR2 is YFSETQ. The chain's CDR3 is CASRGGQDQETQYF. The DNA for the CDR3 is TGCGCCAGCAGAGGGGGACAGGACCAAGAGACCCAGTACTTC.

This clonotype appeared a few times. The CDR3 DNA is TGTGCCAGCAGCGTAACCGGGAGCACCGGGGAGCTGTTTTTT. This sequence encodes CASSVTGSTGELFF. This chain uses TRBV9 with TRBJ2-2; tentative D call: TRBD2 (6 bases). The CDR3 consists of 14 residues. Germline assignment: CDR1 SGDLS and CDR2 YYNGEE. V was cut by 1 base and J by 4 bases, with 8 bases left in between.

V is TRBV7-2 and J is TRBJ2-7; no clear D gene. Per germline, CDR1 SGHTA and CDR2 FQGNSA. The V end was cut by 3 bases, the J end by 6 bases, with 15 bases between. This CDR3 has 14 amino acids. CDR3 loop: CASSLTSMDGEQYF. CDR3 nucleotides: TGTGCCAGCAGCTTGACCAGTATGGACGGCGAGCAGTACTTC.

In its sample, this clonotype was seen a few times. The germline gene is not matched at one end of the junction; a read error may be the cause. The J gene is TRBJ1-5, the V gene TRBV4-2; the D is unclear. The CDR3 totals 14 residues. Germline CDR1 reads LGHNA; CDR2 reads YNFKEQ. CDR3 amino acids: CTSSVGQNNQPQHF. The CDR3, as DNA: TGTACCAGCAGCGTCGGCCAGAACAATCAGCCCCAGCATTTT.

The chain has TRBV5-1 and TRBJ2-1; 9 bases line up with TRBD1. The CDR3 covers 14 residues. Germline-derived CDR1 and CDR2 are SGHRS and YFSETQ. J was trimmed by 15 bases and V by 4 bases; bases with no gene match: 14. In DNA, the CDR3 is TGCGCCAGCAGCCTGGACAGGGGAGGCTCGACGCGGTTCTTC. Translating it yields CASSLDRGGSTRFF. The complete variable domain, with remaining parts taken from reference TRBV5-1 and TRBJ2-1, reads KAGVTQTPRYLIKTRGQQVTLSCSPISGHRSVSWYQQTPGQGLQFLFEYFSETQRNKGNFPGRFSGRQFSNSRSEMNVSTLELGDSALYLCASSLDRGGSTRFFGPGTRLTVL.

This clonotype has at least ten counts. The CDR3 loop reads CSVAGVSYEQYF. In nucleotides, the CDR3 is TGCAGCGTAGCGGGAGTTTCCTACGAGCAGTACTTC. The chain combines TRBV29-1 with TRBJ2-7; 8 bases map to TRBD2. V dropped 6 bases and J dropped 1; count of bases not matched to a gene: 2. The CDR3 is 12 residues long. Germline V gene sequence: CDR1 SQVTM, CDR2 ANQGSEA.

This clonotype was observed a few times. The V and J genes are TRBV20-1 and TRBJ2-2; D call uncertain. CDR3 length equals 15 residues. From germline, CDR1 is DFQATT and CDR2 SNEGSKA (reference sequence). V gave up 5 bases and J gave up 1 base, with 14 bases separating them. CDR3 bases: TGCAGTGCTGGCCCGGTAGTTTGGAACACCGGGGAGCTGTTTTTT. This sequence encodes CSAGPVVWNTGELFF.

The CDR3 nucleotides read TGTGCCAGCAGCCGGACAGGGTACGCCGCCGAGCAGTACTTC. The encoded protein is CASSRTGYAAEQYF. This chain joins TRBV12-3 or TRBV12-4 and TRBJ2-7; 8 bases match TRBD1. Losses at the gene ends were 6 bases for V and 6 bases for J; bases not matched to a gene: 10. CDR3 length: 14 residues.

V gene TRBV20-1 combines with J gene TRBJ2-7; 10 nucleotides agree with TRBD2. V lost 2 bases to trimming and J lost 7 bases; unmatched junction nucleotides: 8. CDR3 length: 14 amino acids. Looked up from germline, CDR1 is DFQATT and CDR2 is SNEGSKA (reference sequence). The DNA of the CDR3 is TGCAGTGCTAGAAGGGCTAGCGGGAGTATTGAGCAGTACTTC. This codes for CSARRASGSIEQYF.

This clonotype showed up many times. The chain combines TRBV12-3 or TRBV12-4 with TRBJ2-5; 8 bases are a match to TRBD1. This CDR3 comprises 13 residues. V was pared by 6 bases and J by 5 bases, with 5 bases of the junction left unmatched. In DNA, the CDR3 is TGTGCCAGCAGCCAGGGGGCGGGGGAGACCCAGTACTTC. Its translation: CASSQGAGETQYF.

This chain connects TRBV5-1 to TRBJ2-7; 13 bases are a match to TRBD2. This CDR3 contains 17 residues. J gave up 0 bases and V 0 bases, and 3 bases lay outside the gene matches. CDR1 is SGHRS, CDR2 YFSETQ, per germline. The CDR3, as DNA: TGCGCCAGCAGCTTGGGGACTAGCGGGAGCTTCTCCTACGAGCAGTACTTC. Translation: CASSLGTSGSFSYEQYF.

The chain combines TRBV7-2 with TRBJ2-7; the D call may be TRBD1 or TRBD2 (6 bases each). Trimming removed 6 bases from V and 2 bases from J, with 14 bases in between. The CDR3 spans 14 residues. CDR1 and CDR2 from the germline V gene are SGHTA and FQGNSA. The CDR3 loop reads CASRPGDKTYEQYF. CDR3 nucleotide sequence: TGTGCCAGCAGGCCGGGGGACAAGACCTACGAGCAGTACTTC. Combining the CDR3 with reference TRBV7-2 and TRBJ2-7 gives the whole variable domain GAGVSQSPSNKVTEKGKDVELRCDPISGHTALYWYRQSLGQGLEFLIYFQGNSAPDKSGLPSDRFSAERTGGSVSTLTIQRTQQEDSAVYLCASRPGDKTYEQYFGPGTRLTVT.

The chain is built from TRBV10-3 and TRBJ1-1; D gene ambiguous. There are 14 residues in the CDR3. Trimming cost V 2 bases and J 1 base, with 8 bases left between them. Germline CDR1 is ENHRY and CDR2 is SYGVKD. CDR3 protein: CAISEVDKNTEAFF. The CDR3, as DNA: TGTGCCATCAGTGAGGTAGACAAGAACACTGAAGCTTTCTTT.

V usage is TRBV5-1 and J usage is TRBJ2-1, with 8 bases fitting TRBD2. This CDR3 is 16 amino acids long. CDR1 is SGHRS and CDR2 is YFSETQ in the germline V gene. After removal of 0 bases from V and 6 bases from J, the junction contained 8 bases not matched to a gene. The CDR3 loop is CASSLAAGGSGNEQFF. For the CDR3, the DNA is TGCGCCAGCAGCTTGGCGGCGGGGGGTTCGGGCAATGAGCAGTTCTTC. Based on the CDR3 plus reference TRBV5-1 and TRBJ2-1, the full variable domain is KAGVTQTPRYLIKTRGQQVTLSCSPISGHRSVSWYQQTPGQGLQFLFEYFSETQRNKGNFPGRFSGRQFSNSRSEMNVSTLELGDSALYLCASSLAAGGSGNEQFFGPGTRLTVL.

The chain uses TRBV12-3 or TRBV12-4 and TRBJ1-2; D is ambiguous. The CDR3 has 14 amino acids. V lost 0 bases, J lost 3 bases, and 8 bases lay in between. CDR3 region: CASSLARGYYGYTF. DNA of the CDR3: TGTGCCAGCAGTTTAGCGCGGGGATACTATGGCTACACCTTC.

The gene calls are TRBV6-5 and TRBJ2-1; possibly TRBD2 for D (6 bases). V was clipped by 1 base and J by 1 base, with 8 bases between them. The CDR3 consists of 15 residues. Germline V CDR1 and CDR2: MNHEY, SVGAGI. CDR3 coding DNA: TGTGCCAGCAGTTACTGGCGGGAATCCTACAATGAGCAGTTCTTC. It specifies CASSYWRESYNEQFF.